Following are 29 T cell receptor beta chains from one sample sequenced in a study of response to subunit inactivated influenza vaccine. TCRdb reanalysed the RT-PCR reads using MiXCR and keeps one entry per CDR3 protein. The sample contains approximately 250,000 distinct CDR3 sequences, approximately 12% of which appear only once. The specimen was non-naive T cells sorted from PBMCs, collected about 14 days before vaccination. Source of these receptors: a man aged 45 to 65 who received an inactivated influenza vaccine.

This clonotype was seen a few times. V is TRBV7-9 and J is TRBJ1-3; possibly TRBD1 for D (5 bases). The CDR3 covers 16 residues. Germline-derived CDR1 and CDR2 are SEHNR and FQNEAQ (reference sequence). V was shortened by 3 bases and J by 1 base, with 13 bases between the two germline ends. This CDR3 is CASSLETSGSGNTIYF. In DNA form, the CDR3 reads TGTGCCAGCAGCTTGGAGACCTCAGGGTCTGGAAACACCATATATTTT.

Worth noting for this clonotype: Just one base apart from a much larger clone, this may be a read error. The chain has TRBV6-2 or TRBV6-3 and TRBJ1-5, with 7 bases lining up with TRBD1. This CDR3 comprises 16 residues. Germline CDR1 is MNHEY and CDR2 is SVGEGT. V lost 6 bases, J lost 0 bases, and 8 bases stayed unmatched. CDR3 region: CASRTGTDFSNQPQHF. The CDR3 DNA sequence: TGTGCCAGCAGGACCGGGACAGATTTTAGCAATCAGCCCCAGCATTTT.

This clonotype came up a few times. V usage is TRBV4-1 and J usage is TRBJ2-1; D uncertain. Trimming cost V 4 bases and J 0 bases, with 7 bases left between them. The germline gives CDR1 MGHRA, CDR2 YSYEKL. CDR3 size: 14 residues. CDR3 sequence: CASSPTGSYNEQFF. The CDR3 DNA sequence: TGCGCCAGCAGCCCGACCGGCTCCTACAATGAGCAGTTCTTC.

The sample holds many counts of this clonotype. The rearrangement joins TRBV5-6 to TRBJ2-3, with D possibly matching TRBD1 (6 bases). Between the trimmed V and J ends, which lost 0 bases and 1 base, there was a span of 9 bases. CDR3 size: 15 residues. In germline, CDR1 is SGHDT, CDR2 YYEEEE. The CDR3 region has the DNA TGTGCCAGCAGCTTGGACAGGACAGGCACAGATACGCAGTATTTT. Its translation is CASSLDRTGTDTQYF. The entire variable domain, with the rest obtained from reference TRBV5-6 and TRBJ2-3, is as follows: DAGVTQSPTHLIKTRGQQVTLRCSPKSGHDTVSWYQQALGQGPQFIFQYYEEEERQRGNFPDRFSGHQFPNYSSELNVNALLLGDSALYLCASSLDRTGTDTQYFGPGTRLTVL.

This clonotype has a handful of counts. The V call is TRBV4-3, the J call TRBJ2-3; D not certain. The CDR3 consists of 13 residues. CDR1 and CDR2 from the germline V gene are LGHNA and YSLEER. V lost 2 bases and J 4 bases, leaving 7 bases between the germline ends. The CDR3 reads CASSQTPSDTQYF. In nucleotides, the CDR3 is TGCGCCAGCAGCCAAACCCCCTCAGATACGCAGTATTTT.

As regards this clonotype: A much larger clonotype is one base distant, so this may be a read error. V gene TRBV7-3 combines with J gene TRBJ2-2; D gene unclear. CDR3 length: 15 residues. Germline assignment: CDR1 SGHTA and CDR2 FQGTGA. Trimming shortened V by 2 bases and J by 1 base, and 8 bases separated the two germline ends. The CDR3 nucleotides are TGTGCCAGCAGCTTAGGGGTGGTGAACACCGGGGAGCTGTTTTTT. It yields the protein CASSLGVVNTGELFF.

Ten or more counts support this clonotype. The chain joins TRBV5-1 to TRBJ2-7; TRBD1 or TRBD2 may be the D gene (5 bases each). This CDR3 comprises 13 residues. Trimming pared 7 bases from V and 0 bases from J, leaving 11 bases between. Germline V lookup: CDR1 SGHRS, CDR2 YFSETQ. The CDR3 region is CASHNGGSYEQYF. The CDR3 DNA reads as TGCGCCAGCCATAATGGGGGCTCCTACGAGCAGTACTTC.

This clonotype was seen ten or more times. The chain is built from TRBV10-3 and TRBJ2-4; D may be TRBD1 (6 bases). The germline V and J ends were trimmed by 0 bases and 5 bases, with 8 bases remaining between them. This CDR3 is 14 amino acids long. CDR1 ENHRY and CDR2 SYGVKD come from the germline V gene. The CDR3 here is CAISESWTENIQYF. The CDR3, as DNA: TGTGCCATCAGTGAGTCGTGGACAGAAAACATTCAGTACTTC.

The chain uses TRBV7-2 and TRBJ2-1, with 10 bases fitting TRBD2. Per germline, CDR1 SGHTA and CDR2 FQGNSA. J lost 0 bases, V lost 5 bases, and 4 bases had no gene match. This CDR3 is 16 amino acids long. The CDR3 region has the DNA TGTGCCAGCAGCCTATCTAGCGGGAGCTCCTACAATGAGCAGTTCTTC. This translates into CASSLSSGSSYNEQFF.

This clonotype was observed many times. J is TRBJ2-7 and V is TRBV7-9; D is unclear. Trimming took 3 bases from V and 0 from J, leaving 9 bases between them. Germline V CDR1 and CDR2: SEHNR, FQNEAQ (reference sequence). The CDR3 extends over 14 amino acids. CDR3 in DNA: TGTGCCAGCAGCTTGGCGAGTAGCTCCTACGAGCAGTACTTC. This codes for CASSLASSSYEQYF.

In its sample, this clonotype was seen a few times. The chain uses TRBV7-2 and TRBJ2-1; maybe TRBD2 (5 bases). CDR1 SGHTA and CDR2 FQGNSA come from the germline V gene. CDR3 length: 14 residues. Deletions cut 8 bases from V and 2 bases from J, with 13 bases between. CDR3 in amino acids: CASRGGYTYNEQFF. The CDR3 DNA sequence: TGTGCCAGCCGAGGCGGGTATACCTACAATGAGCAGTTCTTC.

This chain links TRBV4-2 with TRBJ2-5, with TRBD2 identical over 15 bases. The CDR3 covers 18 residues. Germline-derived CDR1 and CDR2 are LGHNA and YNFKEQ. V shed 3 bases, J shed 0 bases, and the junction held 5 bases outside the gene matches. CDR3: CASSQGLAGGQYQETQYF. The CDR3 coding sequence is TGTGCCAGCAGCCAGGGACTAGCGGGAGGCCAGTACCAAGAGACCCAGTACTTC.

This clonotype occurred many times. The chain links TRBV27 to TRBJ2-1; a possible D gene is TRBD1 (6 bases). This CDR3 has 14 amino acids. The V end lost 6 bases, the J end lost 10 bases, and 19 bases lay between the germline ends. Germline values: CDR1 MNHEY, CDR2 SMNVEV (reference sequence). The CDR3 DNA sequence: TGTGCCAGCAGCGAATCGTATCAGGGGAACGAGCAGTTCTTC. Translating it yields CASSESYQGNEQFF.

For the CDR3, the DNA is TGTGCCAGCAGCTTCGACGGGACAGGGATTAACTATGGCTACACCTTC. Its translation: CASSFDGTGINYGYTF. The chain employs TRBV6-1 and TRBJ1-2; 9 bases fit TRBD1. V dropped 6 bases and J dropped 1; count of bases not matched to a gene: 9. CDR1 is MNHNS, CDR2 SASEGT, per germline. The CDR3 contains 16 residues.

In its sample, this clonotype was seen a few times. The rearrangement links TRBV12-3 or TRBV12-4 to TRBJ2-5; D not resolved. This CDR3 is built from 16 residues. Between the trimmed V and J ends, which lost 5 bases and 1 base, there was a span of 17 bases. The CDR3 DNA reads TGTGCCAGCAGTCCTAATTCGGGCAGACTCCAAGAGACCCAGTACTTC. Its protein product is CASSPNSGRLQETQYF.

This clonotype appeared many times. The gene calls are TRBV6-1 and TRBJ1-3; D remains ambiguous. Trimming stripped 7 bases from V and 0 bases from J, with 7 bases between. CDR1 is MNHNS, CDR2 SASEGT, per germline. The CDR3 is made up of 13 amino acids. Here the CDR3 DNA reads TGTGCCAGCACTCCAGACTCTGGAAACACCATATATTTT. Translating it yields CASTPDSGNTIYF.

This chain joins TRBV4-2 and TRBJ1-6, with 8 bases fitting TRBD1. CDR1 LGHNA and CDR2 YNFKEQ come from the germline V gene. The CDR3 consists of 15 residues. V shed 0 bases and J 10 bases; nucleotides not matched to a gene: 5. CDR3 coding DNA: TGTGCCAGCAGCCAAGATGGACAGGGAGGGTCACCCCTCCACTTT. Its protein is CASSQDGQGGSPLHF.

This clonotype was seen many times. The chain combines TRBV5-1 with TRBJ2-3; a possible D gene is TRBD1 (6 bases). The CDR3 totals 14 residues. CDR1 and CDR2 (germline): SGHRS, YFSETQ. V was pared by 5 bases and J by 3 bases, with 13 bases between. CDR3 protein: CASRTGTMTDTQYF. CDR3 in DNA: TGCGCCAGCAGGACCGGGACAATGACAGATACGCAGTATTTT. The full variable domain, rest sourced from reference TRBV5-1 and TRBJ2-3, is KAGVTQTPRYLIKTRGQQVTLSCSPISGHRSVSWYQQTPGQGLQFLFEYFSETQRNKGNFPGRFSGRQFSNSRSEMNVSTLELGDSALYLCASRTGTMTDTQYFGPGTRLTVL.

This clonotype was counted ten times or more. The chain employs TRBV29-1 and TRBJ2-3; the match to TRBD2 covers 9 bases. V dropped 7 bases and J dropped 6; count of bases not matched to a gene: 8. This CDR3 is built from 13 residues. The V gene's germline CDR1 is SQVTM and CDR2 ANQGSEA. The CDR3 DNA is TGCAGCGGGAAGCAAGCGGGGGGCGATACGCAGTATTTT. Its translation: CSGKQAGGDTQYF.

The V call is TRBV7-8, the J call TRBJ2-3, with 7 bases aligning to TRBD2. J was trimmed by 3 bases and V by 2 bases; bases with no gene match: 5. The CDR3 spans 15 residues. CDR1 and CDR2 (germline): SGHVS, FQNEAQ. The CDR3 sequence is CASSLKRTSTDTQYF. CDR3 in DNA: TGTGCCAGCAGCTTAAAAAGGACTAGTACAGATACGCAGTATTTT.

The chain combines TRBV3-1 with TRBJ2-7; D tentatively reads TRBD1 or TRBD2 (6 bases each). Between the trimmed V and J ends, which lost 0 bases and 5 bases, there was a span of 17 bases. Germline V lookup: CDR1 LGHDT, CDR2 YNNKEL (reference sequence). CDR3 length equals 16 residues. The CDR3 sequence is CASSQDLGGGRDEQYF. In DNA form, the CDR3 reads TGTGCCAGCAGCCAAGATCTCGGAGGGGGAAGGGACGAGCAGTACTTC.

CDR3 in DNA: TGTGCCAGTCGGACAGCCAAAAACATTCAGTACTTC. Residues: CASRTAKNIQYF. The chain links TRBV6-5 to TRBJ2-4; D gene uncertain. The CDR3 loop spans 12 amino acids. Germline CDR1 MNHEY, CDR2 SVGAGI. V was clipped by 9 bases and J by 0 bases, with 6 bases between them.

This clonotype was seen repeatedly, ten times or more. The chain is built from TRBV20-1 and TRBJ2-3; D might be TRBD1 or TRBD2, each matching 6 bases. In germline, CDR1 is DFQATT, CDR2 SNEGSKA (reference sequence). The CDR3 has 13 amino acids. With 4 bases removed from V and 4 bases from J, the gap between germline ends came to 12 bases. The CDR3 region has the DNA TGCAGTGCTACCTTGGGGGGCCCAGATACGCAGTATTTT. As protein: CSATLGGPDTQYF.

This chain links TRBV10-2 with TRBJ1-5; maybe TRBD1 (6 bases). This CDR3 has 15 amino acids. Trimming took off 0 bases at V and 4 bases at J, with 10 bases between the two ends. From germline, CDR1 is WSHSY and CDR2 SAAADI. This chain's CDR3 is CASSESQGRNQPQHF. The CDR3 bases are TGCGCCAGCAGTGAGTCGCAGGGGAGAAATCAGCCCCAGCATTTT.

This clonotype turned up a few times. The J gene is TRBJ2-1, the V gene TRBV25-1; 9 bases map to TRBD1. The V segment lost 7 bases and the J segment 4 bases; nucleotides outside the gene matches: 5. The CDR3 sequence is 14 residues long. Germline-derived CDR1 and CDR2 are MGHDK and SYGVNS. The CDR3, as DNA: TGTGCCAGCACCCGGGACAGGGAATACAATGAGCAGTTCTTC. Translation: CASTRDREYNEQFF.

This clonotype has just a few counts. V gene TRBV3-1 combines with J gene TRBJ2-1, with D tentatively TRBD1 or TRBD2 (5 bases each). CDR3 length: 17 amino acids. CDR1 and CDR2 from the germline V gene are LGHDT and YNNKEL (reference sequence). Trimming removed 1 base from V and 4 bases from J, with 17 bases in between. The CDR3 here is CASSQGGPYESYNEQFF. The CDR3 bases are TGTGCCAGCAGCCAAGGGGGACCCTATGAGTCGTACAATGAGCAGTTCTTC.

The sample holds many counts of this clonotype. V gene TRBV4-2 combines with J gene TRBJ1-1; no clear D. The V and J ends lost 1 base and 1 base respectively, with 10 bases between them. Germline loops: CDR1 LGHNA, CDR2 YNFKEQ. CDR3 length: 15 residues. The CDR3 nucleotides read TGTGCCAGCAGCCAAGCTGGAGGAGCGAACACTGAAGCTTTCTTT. Encoded protein: CASSQAGGANTEAFF.

The J gene is TRBJ2-7, the V gene TRBV18, with D tentatively TRBD1 (6 bases). CDR1 KGHSH and CDR2 LQKENI come from the germline V gene. V gave up 5 bases and J gave up 6 bases, with 14 bases separating them. This CDR3 spans 13 amino acids. The CDR3 here is CASSGLQGTEQYF. CDR3 DNA sequence: TGTGCCAGCTCAGGATTACAGGGTACCGAGCAGTACTTC.

This clonotype was observed a handful of times. The chain joins TRBV10-3 to TRBJ2-5, with a possible D match to TRBD2 (5 bases). Deletions cut 4 bases from V and 5 bases from J, with 11 bases between. This CDR3 has 13 amino acids. Germline V gene lookup returns CDR1 ENHRY and CDR2 SYGVKD. The CDR3 DNA reads TGTGCCATCAGTGTCGGGGTCGGGGAGACCCAGTACTTC. It translates to CAISVGVGETQYF.